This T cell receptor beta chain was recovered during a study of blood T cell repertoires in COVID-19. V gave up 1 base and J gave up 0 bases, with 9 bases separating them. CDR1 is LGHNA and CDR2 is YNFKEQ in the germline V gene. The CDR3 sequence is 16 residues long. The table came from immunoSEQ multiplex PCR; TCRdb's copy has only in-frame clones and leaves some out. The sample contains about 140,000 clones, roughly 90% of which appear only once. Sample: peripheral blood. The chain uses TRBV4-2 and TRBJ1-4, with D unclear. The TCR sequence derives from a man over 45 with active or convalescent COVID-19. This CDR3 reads CASSQVTDTTNEKLFF. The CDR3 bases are TGTGCCAGCAGCCAAGTCACAGACACAACTAATGAAAAACTGTTTTTT.